Described below is a single T cell receptor (beta chain) sequence and its context. Its antigen is unidentified. The authors amplified TCR beta CDR3 regions from RNA transcripts. RT-PCR in the first round used HTBI primers; a second-round multiplex PCR followed. MiXCR, applied by TCRdb to the multiplex PCR reads, yields one record per CDR3 protein. The sample includes around 1.1 million distinct CDR3 sequences, 35% to 40% of them seen just once. Serum thyroxine and TRAb, along with clinical symptoms, thyroid ultrasound and orbital computed tomography, were what diagnosis relied on. These data come from a study of Graves' ophthalmopathy and Graves' hyperthyroidism. Study in general: No ophthalmopathy within 18 months of follow-up signified stable hyperthyroidism. General observations from the study: Blood also carried most expanded thyroid clonotypes exceeding 0.001 frequency.

This CDR3 has 19 residues. Trimming removed 3 bases from V and 0 bases from J; junction bases left unmatched: 7. Germline V gene sequence: CDR1 LGHNT, CDR2 FRNRAP. This sequence originates from an adult man with Graves' hyperthyroidism. The sequenced sample consisted of peripheral blood or thyroid tissue (not recorded which). J is TRBJ2-2 and V is TRBV12-5; TRBD2 matches 13 bases. Written as DNA, the CDR3 is TGTGCTAGTGGTTTTATACTAGCGGGAGGGCCCGCGAACACCGGGGAGCTGTTTTTT. Its protein product is CASGFILAGGPANTGELFF.